The entry below describes one T cell receptor beta chain. Its antigen is still unknown. The method was immunoSEQ multiplex PCR; TCRdb's version includes in-frame clones alone and lacks a portion of them. The sample shows about 51,000 clones, about 89% of them seen only once. The source of the sample is a study of graft-versus-host responses after intestinal transplantation. In the study overall: Recipients had transplants, and these were multivisceral, liver-intestinal, or isolated intestinal. For two to three years after anti-thymocyte globulin induction, all recipients took tacrolimus and steroids. Points from the study as a whole: The study associated peak circulating GvH clone levels with early post-transplant HvG declines. Within allografts, high graft-versus-host to host-versus-graft clonal ratios were seen among patients with graft-donor T cell macrochimerism.

The sequences come from unstimulated CD4+ T cells sorted from spleen or lymph node cells, collected before transplant. This TCR was sampled from a human donor who was the organ donor for an intestinal transplant.

The CDR3 DNA reads TGTGCCACCAGCCAAACAGGTCTGAACACTGAAGCTTTCTTT. Protein sequence: CATSQTGLNTEAFF. The chain uses TRBV15 and TRBJ1-1, with a tentative D call TRBD1 (5 bases). The germline V gene has CDR1 LNHNV and CDR2 YYDKDF (reference sequence). With 5 bases removed from V and 0 bases from J, the gap between germline ends came to 10 bases. There are 14 residues in the CDR3.